This T cell receptor beta chain is from a study of cytomegalovirus exposure and HLA in healthy donors. Study conclusions and caveats: Presence/absence analyses assumed roughly uniform sequencing depth across donors, which may not hold.

With regard to this clone: Its antigen is unknown.

Germline-derived CDR1 and CDR2 are SGHVS and FNYEAQ. Deletions cut 5 bases from V and 4 bases from J, with 14 bases between. The CDR3 has 14 residues. 60 Vbeta and 13 Jbeta primers were used in PCR. Produced via immunoSEQ multiplex PCR; TCRdb's table is partial and in-frame only. In the table there are 200,000 to 250,000 clones, around 77% of which are singletons. The chain carries TRBV7-6 and TRBJ2-5, with D possibly matching TRBD1 (6 bases). The material sequenced was PBMCs. The receptor was derived from a woman in her twenties or thirties in good health and CMV-seronegative. The CDR3 bases are TGTGCCAGCAGCGGACAGTTTTCGGGAGAGACCCAGTACTTC. This sequence encodes CASSGQFSGETQYF.